This TCR beta chain stems from a study of blood T cell repertoires in COVID-19. Overall study context: Both acute and convalescent COVID-19 samples were obtained from the United States, Italy and Spain. From T cells, B-cell-depleted T cells, or PBMCs came the material, which was cDNA or gDNA.

In the original processing: It was from reference gene primer amplification that nucleated cell counts were estimated. Some clones are missing from TCRdb's copy, which holds only in-frame ones; the method was immunoSEQ multiplex PCR. The DNA was the basis for D and trimming; V, J and clone size are from that table. The table lists 30,000 to 35,000 clones, roughly 74% of them singletons. V was trimmed by 4 bases and J by 7 bases, leaving 11 bases between them. Germline V lookup: CDR1 MDHEN, CDR2 SYDVKM. The CDR3 has 13 residues. The sequenced material came from peripheral blood. The chain is built from TRBV28 and TRBJ2-1; no reliable D call. The source is a man aged 80 or over with active or convalescent COVID-19. In nucleotides, the CDR3 is TGTGCCAGCAGTTCCCCCCACCGGAATGAGCAGTTCTTC. This encodes CASSSPHRNEQFF.